These T cell receptor beta chains were read from a single sample in a study of B cell selection in AIRE deficiency. Sequenced by immunoSEQ multiplex PCR; TCRdb stores in-frame clones only, minus some. The sample carries around 22,000 clones, about 90% recorded once. Sequencing input: CD4+CD25+ Tregs sorted from PBMCs. The receptor set was obtained from a human donor in good health. Both conserved end residues are part of each CDR3. Each record gives: J gene, V gene, clone size, D gene, CDR3 DNA, CDR3 protein. A D gene is named only where the DNA matches it firmly. Expanded clones get a size class; other rows say once, few or many, or leave the size out.

>TRBJ2-1|TRBV27|.|TRBD1
TGTGCCAGCAGTCCCCAGACAGGGACGAATGAGCAGTTCTTC
CASSPQTGTNEQFF
>TRBJ1-4|TRBV30|.|.
TGTGCCTGGAGTGTACAGGTTAATGAAAAACTGTTTTTT
CAWSVQVNEKLFF
>TRBJ1-2|TRBV20-1|.|.
TGCAGTGCAGTGGATTATGGCTACACCTTC
CSAVDYGYTF
>TRBJ2-4|TRBV28|.|TRBD1
TGTGCCAGCAGTTTATTGGGGACAGGGAAAAGAAACATTCAGTACTTC
CASSLLGTGKRNIQYF
>TRBJ1-4|TRBV19|.|.
TGTGCCAGTAGTATAACGAGGGGCACTAATGAAAAACTGTTTTTT
CASSITRGTNEKLFF
>TRBJ1-2|TRBV28|.|.
TGTGCCAGCAGTCTGGGGAGAGACTATGGCTACACCTTC
CASSLGRDYGYTF
>TRBJ2-3|TRBV9|few|TRBD2
TGTGCCAGCAGCGGACAATTAGCGGGAGGTACGCAGTATTTT
CASSGQLAGGTQYF
>TRBJ1-2|TRBV23-1|.|.
TGCGCCAGCAGTGCTCCTTCCGGCAGGGCCTCAGGCTCCACCACAGTCGGCTGTACCTTC
CASSAPSGRASGSTTVGCTF
>TRBJ2-2|TRBV27|.|TRBD2
TGTGCCAGCAGTGGATACGGGGGGGCCGCCGGGGAGCTGTTTTTT
CASSGYGGAAGELFF
>TRBJ1-2|TRBV6-1|.|.
TGTGCCAGCAACCTTATAGGGGTTGCGAACTATGGCTACACCTTC
CASNLIGVANYGYTF
>TRBJ2-1|TRBV19|.|TRBD2
TGTGCCAGTACACTAGCGGGAGGGTACAATGAGCAGTTCTTC
CASTLAGGYNEQFF
>TRBJ2-2|TRBV5-1|.|.
TGCGCCAGCAGCTTGATGATTAACACCGGGGAGCTGTTTTTT
CASSLMINTGELFF
>TRBJ2-5|TRBV19|.|TRBD2
TGTGCCAGTAGTGCCCCTTTGACTAGCGGGGGGGCGGAGACCCAGTACTTC
CASSAPLTSGGAETQYF
>TRBJ1-2|TRBV6-1|.|TRBD1
TGTGCCAGCAACCGGGACAGCTACTATGGCTACACCTTC
CASNRDSYYGYTF
>TRBJ2-3|TRBV6-5|.|TRBD1
TGTGCCAGCAGTTCTCGCGGGACAGGAGATACGCAGTATTTT
CASSSRGTGDTQYF
>TRBJ2-1|TRBV7-1|.|TRBD2
TGTGCCAGCAGCCCCGGGGGGGCCTACAATGAGCAGTTCTTC
CASSPGGAYNEQFF
>TRBJ1-2|TRBV28|.|TRBD1
TGTGCCAGCAGTTCAGGACAGGGCGTAGTGGTAAACTATGGCTACACCTTC
CASSSGQGVVVNYGYTF
>TRBJ2-3|TRBV5-5|.|.
TGTGCCAGCAGCTACTACCTAGGCACAGATACGCAGTATTTT
CASSYYLGTDTQYF
>TRBJ1-1|TRBV4-1|.|TRBD1
TGCGCCAGCAGCCGTACCCCAACAGGGGGCACTGAAGCTTTCTTT
CASSRTPTGGTEAFF
>TRBJ1-2|TRBV6-1|.|.
TGTGCCAGCAGACCCTGGCAGCAAGCTAACTATGGCTACACCTTC
CASRPWQQANYGYTF
>TRBJ2-3|TRBV29-1|.|TRBD2
TGCAGCGTTTCGGCGGGAGATCCGGATACGCAGTATTTT
CSVSAGDPDTQYF
>TRBJ2-2|TRBV5-6|few|.
TGTGCCAGCAGCTTACGGCGGTACCGCACCGGGGAGCTGTTTTTT
CASSLRRYRTGELFF
>TRBJ1-2|TRBV19|.|.
TGTGCCAGTAGTACCCCAAACACAGGATCCTATGGCTACACCTTC
CASSTPNTGSYGYTF
>TRBJ1-3|TRBV4-1|.|.
TGCGCCAGCAGCCGAAGTGGGCGGACAACCTCTGGAAACACCATATATTTT
CASSRSGRTTSGNTIYF
>TRBJ1-2|TRBV14|.|.
TGTGCCAGCAGCCAAGGGGGGTACTATGGCTACACCTTC
CASSQGGYYGYTF
>TRBJ1-2|TRBV4-1|.|.
TGCGCCAGCAGCCGCCTAGGGGGGATAGGTAACTATGGCTACACCTTC
CASSRLGGIGNYGYTF
>TRBJ2-7|TRBV5-4|.|TRBD1
TGTGCCAGCAGCATTGACAGGGTGCAAACCTCCTCCTACGAGCAGTACTTC
CASSIDRVQTSSYEQYF
>TRBJ2-5|TRBV5-1|.|.
TGCGCCAGCAGCCCCTCGACAGGAAAAGAGACCCAGTACTTC
CASSPSTGKETQYF
>TRBJ1-2|TRBV30|.|TRBD1
TGTGCCTGGAGTCATGGACAGGATGGCTACACCTTC
CAWSHGQDGYTF
>TRBJ1-1|TRBV9|once|.
TGTGCCAGCAGCGGGGACTCTTTCTTCATGAACACTGAAGCTTTCTTT
CASSGDSFFMNTEAFF
>TRBJ2-1|TRBV5-4|.|.
TGTGCCAGCAGCTTGGAGTCTCCCAGCGGAGCCCCTCTCTTC
CASSLESPSGAPLF
>TRBJ2-3|TRBV30|.|.
TGTGCCTGGAGTGTCGGCGGAGCCTTGAATACGCAGTATTTT
CAWSVGGALNTQYF
>TRBJ2-1|TRBV6-5|.|TRBD2
TGTGCCAGCAGTTCCATGAGACTAGCGGGGTACAATGAGCAGTTCTTC
CASSSMRLAGYNEQFF
>TRBJ1-2|TRBV5-1|.|.
TGCGCCAGCAGCTTATCTCCGACTAACTATGGCTACACCTTC
CASSLSPTNYGYTF
>TRBJ1-1|TRBV6-4|once|TRBD1
TGTGCCAGCAGTGATTCCGGGACAGGGGGCACTGAAGCTTTCTTT
CASSDSGTGGTEAFF